What follows are 20 T cell receptor beta chains derived from one specimen sequenced in a study of T cell changes during pregnancy in multiple sclerosis. The repertoire was sequenced with immunoSEQ multiplex PCR; TCRdb's copy has only in-frame clones and lacks some. The sample contains tens of thousands of clones, 80% to 95% of which appear only once. Here the sequenced sample was peripheral blood, taken in the first trimester of pregnancy. The receptors stem from a female donor with multiple sclerosis, enrolled in a pregnancy study.

The sample holds one count of this clone. The chain employs TRBV5-1 and TRBJ2-5; TRBD2 matches 7 bases. The germline V gene has CDR1 SGHRS and CDR2 YFSETQ. V lost 0 bases to trimming and J lost 1 base; unmatched junction nucleotides: 3. The CDR3 consists of 15 residues. The CDR3 bases are TGCGCCAGCAGCTTGGCCGCGGGGGTCCAAGAGACCCAGTACTTC. Amino acids: CASSLAAGVQETQYF.

The chain uses TRBV6-6 and TRBJ2-7; a weak D match, TRBD2 (6 bases). The CDR3 runs 13 residues. V dropped 2 bases and J dropped 6 bases, with 11 bases sitting between them. The germline gives CDR1 MNHNY, CDR2 SVGAGI (reference sequence). Here the CDR3 DNA reads TGTGCCAGCAGTTACGGGGGGTGGGGCGAGCAGTACTTC. This encodes CASSYGGWGEQYF.

This chain links TRBV6-5 with TRBJ1-1, with TRBD1 identical over 7 bases. The CDR3 spans 14 residues. V was clipped by 6 bases and J by 1 base; unmatched bases: 5. From germline, CDR1 is MNHEY and CDR2 SVGAGI. The CDR3 coding sequence is TGTGCCAGCAGACCTGACAGGGAGAACACTGAAGCTTTCTTT. Translated, it gives CASRPDRENTEAFF.

The V and J genes are TRBV7-9 and TRBJ2-5; 7 bases line up with TRBD2. Germline V gives CDR1 SEHNR, CDR2 FQNEAQ (reference sequence). CDR3 length: 15 residues. Trimming took 4 bases from V and 2 from J; bases not matched to a gene: 7. The CDR3 DNA reads as TGTGCCAGCAGCTCAGACTCGGGGGGACAAGAGACCCAGTACTTC. It translates to CASSSDSGGQETQYF.

The chain uses TRBV29-1 and TRBJ1-1; the D gene is possibly TRBD1 (5 bases). The V end lost 3 bases, the J end lost 8 bases, and 16 bases lay between the germline ends. The germline V gene encodes CDR1 SQVTM and CDR2 ANQGSEA. The length of the CDR3 is 13 residues. The CDR3 nucleotides are TGCAGCGTTGAGTATTCGGGGGTCTGGGAAGCTTTCTTT. Its translation is CSVEYSGVWEAFF.

V and J are TRBV29-1 and TRBJ1-1; D uncertain. Germline CDR1 and CDR2: SQVTM and ANQGSEA. This CDR3 comprises 13 residues. V was clipped by 6 bases and J by 1 base, with 12 bases between them. CDR3 sequence reads: CSVVTVPNTEAFF. CDR3 bases: TGCAGCGTCGTCACTGTCCCGAACACTGAAGCTTTCTTT.

This clone turned up a few times. This sequence joins TRBV2 and TRBJ1-6, with 9 bases identical to TRBD1. The V segment lost 5 bases and the J segment 5 bases; nucleotides outside the gene matches: 4. CDR3 length equals 15 residues. The V gene's germline CDR1 is SNHLY and CDR2 FYNNEI. The CDR3 sequence: CASSLRQGDNSPLHF. The CDR3 nucleotides read TGTGCCAGCAGTCTGCGACAGGGGGATAATTCACCCCTCCACTTT.

The chain uses TRBV18 and TRBJ1-6; D possibly corresponds to TRBD1 (5 bases). In germline, CDR1 is KGHSH, CDR2 LQKENI. This CDR3 contains 19 residues. The ends were cut back, 4 bases at V and 0 bases at J, with 19 bases in the middle. The CDR3 reads CASSLNRPRTGSYNSPLHF. DNA for the CDR3: TGTGCCAGCTCACTGAACAGGCCAAGAACAGGCTCCTATAATTCACCCCTCCACTTT. The whole variable domain, remainder taken from reference TRBV18 and TRBJ1-6, is NAGVMQNPRHLVRRRGQEARLRCSPMKGHSHVYWYRQLPEEGLKFMVYLQKENIIDESGMPKERFSAEFPKEGPSILRIQQVVRGDSAAYFCASSLNRPRTGSYNSPLHFGNGTRLTVT.

The chain employs TRBV7-2 and TRBJ2-5, with 12 nucleotides matching TRBD2. This CDR3 is built from 14 residues. Germline V lookup: CDR1 SGHTA, CDR2 FQGNSA. V gave up 5 bases and J gave up 13 bases; unmatched junction bases: 11. Here the CDR3 reads CASSVSSGGALGYF. DNA for the CDR3: TGTGCCAGCAGCGTCTCTAGCGGGGGGGCCCTAGGGTACTTC.

The V gene is TRBV30, the J gene TRBJ2-7; 7 bases align to TRBD2. The CDR3 covers 14 residues. V was pared by 3 bases and J by 1 base, with 6 bases of the junction left unmatched. Germline V lookup: CDR1 GTSNPN, CDR2 SVGIG (reference sequence). The CDR3 region is CAWRRGGISYEQYF. The DNA for the CDR3 is TGTGCCTGGAGGAGGGGAGGGATATCCTACGAGCAGTACTTC.

V is TRBV7-2 and J is TRBJ2-5; perhaps TRBD2 as D (5 bases). CDR3 length: 14 amino acids. The V gene's germline CDR1 is SGHTA and CDR2 FQGNSA. The V gene lost 4 bases and the J gene lost 5 bases, with 14 bases spanning the gap. CDR3 protein: CASSSTRGDETQYF. CDR3 sequence (DNA): TGTGCCAGCAGCTCCACTAGAGGAGACGAGACCCAGTACTTC. The full variable domain, in which reference TRBV7-2 and TRBJ2-5 provide the parts outside the CDR3, is GAGVSQSPSNKVTEKGKDVELRCDPISGHTALYWYRQSLGQGLEFLIYFQGNSAPDKSGLPSDRFSAERTGGSVSTLTIQRTQQEDSAVYLCASSSTRGDETQYFGPGTRLLVL.

The chain uses TRBV7-2 and TRBJ1-5; D unresolved. CDR1 and CDR2 (germline): SGHTA, FQGNSA. Trimming stripped 2 bases from V and 3 bases from J, with 8 bases between. This CDR3 has 14 amino acids. The CDR3 loop is CASSLMGPNQPQHF. CDR3 nucleotide sequence: TGTGCCAGCAGCTTAATGGGCCCCAATCAGCCCCAGCATTTT.

The V call is TRBV7-8, the J call TRBJ1-6, with TRBD1 as a possible D gene (5 bases). Deletions cut 5 bases from V and 5 bases from J, with 10 bases between. CDR3 length equals 14 residues. In germline, CDR1 is SGHVS, CDR2 FQNEAQ. The CDR3, as DNA: TGTGCCAGCAGCAAAGGGGCAGATAATTCACCCCTCCACTTT. Translating it yields CASSKGADNSPLHF.

This sequence joins TRBV7-8 and TRBJ1-3; D not certain. CDR1 is SGHVS and CDR2 is FQNEAQ in the germline V gene. This CDR3 has 15 residues. Trimming shortened V by 5 bases and J by 5 bases, and 16 bases separated the two germline ends. DNA for the CDR3: TGTGCCAGCAGCGGCCAAGGAGGGAGCCGAAACACCATATATTTT. It yields the protein CASSGQGGSRNTIYF.

The chain carries TRBV7-9 and TRBJ1-6, with 9 bases aligning to TRBD1. Germline V gene data show CDR1 as SEHNR and CDR2 as FQNEAQ (reference sequence). The CDR3 has 16 residues. J was trimmed by 6 bases and V by 2 bases; bases with no gene match: 5. The CDR3 bases are TGTGCCAGCAGCTTAAGAGCGGGACAGGGTAATTCACCCCTCCACTTT. As protein: CASSLRAGQGNSPLHF.

The chain carries TRBV7-9 and TRBJ1-1; D unresolved. The CDR3 loop spans 15 amino acids. The V end lost 6 bases, the J end lost 4 bases, and 18 bases lay between the germline ends. Germline assignment: CDR1 SEHNR and CDR2 FQNEAQ (reference sequence). The CDR3 protein is CASRVTAGGSTEAFF. The CDR3 DNA reads TGTGCCAGCAGAGTTACTGCGGGTGGCAGCACTGAAGCTTTCTTT.

The chain uses TRBV2 and TRBJ2-2; D perhaps matches TRBD2 (5 bases). The CDR3 is 14 amino acids. CDR1 and CDR2 from the germline V gene are SNHLY and FYNNEI. The V gene lost 3 bases and the J gene lost 5 bases, with 10 bases spanning the gap. As DNA, the CDR3 is TGTGCCAGCAGTGACTCCAGAGGGACCGGGGAGCTGTTTTTT. Its translation: CASSDSRGTGELFF.

This chain joins TRBV7-2 and TRBJ2-6; TRBD1 aligns across 7 bases. The CDR3 contains 17 residues. Unmatched junction bases numbered 3, after V lost 1 base and J lost 0 bases. Germline CDR1 SGHTA, CDR2 FQGNSA. The DNA for the CDR3 is TGTGCCAGCAGCTTAGAGGGGGCTTTCTCTGGGGCCAACGTCCTGACTTTC. Residues: CASSLEGAFSGANVLTF.

This clone was recorded only once. The J gene is TRBJ1-2, the V gene TRBV18; D might be TRBD1 (6 bases). The CDR3 sequence is 15 residues long. Trimming shortened V by 3 bases and J by 4 bases, and 15 bases separated the two germline ends. Germline CDR1 KGHSH, CDR2 LQKENI. As DNA, the CDR3 is TGTGCCAGCTCACCTGAAGTCGGACAGAGCTATGGCTACACCTTC. Protein sequence: CASSPEVGQSYGYTF.

This rearrangement joins TRBV6-1 to TRBJ2-4; 7 bases are a match to TRBD1. The CDR3 consists of 16 residues. Germline lookup yields CDR1 MNHNS and CDR2 SASEGT. The V and J ends lost 3 bases and 1 base, in that order; junction bases with no gene match: 6. This chain's CDR3 is CASSESRGKAKNIQYF. DNA for the CDR3: TGTGCCAGCAGTGAGAGCAGGGGGAAGGCCAAAAACATTCAGTACTTC.